The next 31 T cell receptor beta chains were all read from a single sample in a study of neoadjuvant anti-PD-1 for oral cavity cancer. Here immunoSEQ multiplex PCR was the method, and the copy in TCRdb shows in-frame clones only, minus some. In the table there are around 17,000 clones, less than 80% of which are singletons. This specimen consisted of PBMCs, obtained before nivolumab (anti-PD-1) treatment. The receptors stem from a person between 40 and 79 years old with oral cavity squamous cell carcinoma.

The chain has TRBV6-1 and TRBJ1-5; 10 nucleotides match TRBD1. Germline CDR1 reads MNHNS; CDR2 reads SASEGT. The CDR3 consists of 16 residues. With 1 base clipped from V and 7 bases from J, the junction kept 7 bases outside the gene matches. The CDR3 nucleotides are TGTGCCAGCAGTGAAGTTCCGGGACAGGGGATCCAGCCCCAGCATTTT. Protein: CASSEVPGQGIQPQHF.

This clone was seen once. The chain links TRBV5-4 to TRBJ2-7, with D perhaps given as TRBD1 or TRBD2 (7 bases each). The CDR3 runs 16 residues. With 0 bases removed from V and 1 base from J, the gap between germline ends came to 14 bases. Germline CDR1 reads SGHNT; CDR2 reads YYREEE (reference sequence). The CDR3 loop is CASSLAAGGVSYEQYF. In DNA form, the CDR3 reads TGTGCCAGCAGCTTGGCCGCAGGGGGGGTATCCTACGAGCAGTACTTC.

The DNA for the CDR3 is TGTGCCAGCAGCTTGGTGCCCCTTCCCCGGGAGCTGTTTTTT. Protein product: CASSLVPLPRELFF. The chain links TRBV5-5 to TRBJ2-2; D remains unclear. The CDR3 runs 14 residues. The ends were cut back, 0 bases at V and 9 bases at J, with 12 bases in the middle. Germline values: CDR1 SGHKS, CDR2 YYEKEE (reference sequence).

V usage is TRBV2 and J usage is TRBJ2-3; 9 bases map to TRBD1. CDR3 length: 17 amino acids. Germline V CDR1 and CDR2: SNHLY, FYNNEI. V dropped 6 bases and J dropped 2; count of bases not matched to a gene: 12. CDR3 sequence (DNA): TGTGCCAGCAGCGAGGATTCTCTACAGGGGGCCACAGATACGCAGTATTTT. Its protein product is CASSEDSLQGATDTQYF.

This clone occurred a few times. This chain links TRBV19 with TRBJ1-5, with unresolved D. The ends were cut back, 4 bases at V and 2 bases at J, with 3 bases in the middle. CDR1 and CDR2 (germline): LNHDA, SQIVND (reference sequence). The CDR3 has 12 residues. The CDR3, as DNA: TGTGCCAGTAGTACAGGCAATCAGCCCCAGCATTTT. Its protein is CASSTGNQPQHF.

This chain links TRBV30 with TRBJ2-1, with 9 bases matching TRBD1. Germline V lookup: CDR1 GTSNPN, CDR2 SVGIG (reference sequence). Trimming removed 3 bases from V and 1 base from J; junction bases left unmatched: 4. The CDR3 length is 15 residues. The CDR3 nucleotides are TGTGCCTGGAGCACGGGACAGGGTTCCTACAATGAGCAGTTCTTC. Residues: CAWSTGQGSYNEQFF. The variable domain in full, with the rest retrieved from reference TRBV30 and TRBJ2-1, is SQTIHQWPATLVQPVGSPLSLECTVEGTSNPNLYWYRQAAGRGLQLLFYSVGIGQISSEVPQNLSASRPQDRQFILSSKKLLLSDSGFYLCAWSTGQGSYNEQFFGPGTRLTVL.

This clone was counted between two and nine times. The chain is built from TRBV5-5 and TRBJ2-1; 8 nucleotides agree with TRBD2. This CDR3 has 16 amino acids. V trimming: 1 base; J trimming: 7 bases; junction bases outside the gene matches: 10. The germline V gene has CDR1 SGHKS and CDR2 YYEKEE (reference sequence). The chain's CDR3 is CASSLFSGGPVNEQFF. The CDR3, as DNA: TGTGCCAGCAGCTTGTTTTCGGGAGGGCCGGTAAATGAGCAGTTCTTC.

This clone occurred a few times. CDR3 region: CASTGTENQPQHF. The CDR3 nucleotides are TGTGCCAGTACCGGGACAGAAAATCAGCCCCAGCATTTT. The gene calls are TRBV19 and TRBJ1-5, with 7 bases fitting TRBD1. V shed 7 bases and J 4 bases; nucleotides not matched to a gene: 4. The CDR3 loop spans 13 amino acids. Germline loops: CDR1 LNHDA, CDR2 SQIVND (reference sequence).

This chain joins TRBV7-8 and TRBJ1-2, with 9 nucleotides matching TRBD1. The germline CDR1 and CDR2 sequences are SGHVS and FQNEAQ. V shed 4 bases, J shed 3 bases, and the junction held 3 bases outside the gene matches. This CDR3 contains 14 residues. As DNA, the CDR3 is TGTGCCAGCAGCTCTAGGACAGGGGACTATGGCTACACCTTC. This codes for CASSSRTGDYGYTF.

The chain couples TRBV12-5 to TRBJ1-2; unclear D gene. V lost 6 bases to trimming and J lost 7 bases, with 15 bases between them. The CDR3 spans 13 residues. Germline assignment: CDR1 LGHNT and CDR2 FRNRAP. The CDR3 protein is CASGASSSGGYTF. The CDR3 DNA reads TGTGCTAGTGGGGCATCCTCCTCGGGTGGCTACACCTTC.

Here the CDR3 reads CASSPSGGTDLGGYTF. The CDR3 DNA reads TGTGCCAGCAGTCCCTCAGGGGGGACTGATCTCGGGGGCTACACCTTC. V and J are TRBV28 and TRBJ1-2, with 7 bases identical to TRBD1. This CDR3 spans 16 amino acids. The germline V gene has CDR1 MDHEN and CDR2 SYDVKM. Unmatched junction bases numbered 17, after V lost 5 bases and J lost 8 bases.

As to this clone: The same CDR3 is also encoded by other DNA sequences in this sample. The chain couples TRBV6-5 to TRBJ2-3, with a tentative D call TRBD1 (6 bases). Trimming cost V 6 bases and J 3 bases, with 7 bases left between them. Germline values: CDR1 MNHEY, CDR2 SVGAGI. The CDR3 runs to 12 residues. The CDR3 coding sequence is TGTGCCAGCAGGGGGACAACAGATACGCAGTATTTT. Translated, it gives CASRGTTDTQYF.

V is TRBV5-1 and J is TRBJ2-3; TRBD1 is a possible D gene (5 bases). The CDR3 contains 13 residues. The germline V gene encodes CDR1 SGHRS and CDR2 YFSETQ. Trimming removed 4 bases at V and 3 bases at J, with 9 bases between. The CDR3 sequence is CASSSSGTDTQYF. Written as DNA, the CDR3 is TGCGCCAGCAGCAGTTCAGGGACAGATACGCAGTATTTT.

The chain combines TRBV5-6 with TRBJ2-3; 9 bases are shared with TRBD1. V lost 5 bases to trimming and J lost 4 bases; unmatched junction nucleotides: 8. CDR1 is SGHDT and CDR2 is YYEEEE in the germline V gene. The CDR3 consists of 15 residues. This CDR3 reads CASSRQGVPPDTQYF. The CDR3 DNA is TGTGCCAGCAGTCGACAGGGGGTGCCGCCAGATACGCAGTATTTT.

The chain links TRBV9 to TRBJ2-7; TRBD2 is a possible D gene (5 bases). Trimming removed 0 bases from V and 2 bases from J, with 12 bases in between. The germline V gene has CDR1 SGDLS and CDR2 YYNGEE. The CDR3 extends over 15 amino acids. Written as DNA, the CDR3 is TGTGCCAGCAGCGTAGGGGAGAGAGGCCCCTACGAGCAGTACTTC. Its protein product is CASSVGERGPYEQYF. The full variable domain, in which reference TRBV9 and TRBJ2-7 provide the parts outside the CDR3, is DSGVTQTPKHLITATGQRVTLRCSPRSGDLSVYWYQQSLDQGLQFLIQYYNGEERAKGNILERFSAQQFPDLHSELNLSSLELGDSALYFCASSVGERGPYEQYFGPGTRLTVT.

The V call is TRBV27, the J call TRBJ1-5; the D gene is possibly TRBD1 (6 bases). Between the trimmed V and J ends, which lost 6 bases and 5 bases, there was a span of 11 bases. The CDR3 loop spans 13 amino acids. Germline-derived CDR1 and CDR2 are MNHEY and SMNVEV (reference sequence). Written as DNA, the CDR3 is TGTGCCAGCAGCCGGGACACGTATCAGCCCCAGCATTTT. Its protein is CASSRDTYQPQHF.

This clone has a handful of counts. This sequence joins TRBV5-4 and TRBJ2-2; 8 bases agree with TRBD2. CDR3 size: 17 residues. J was trimmed by 7 bases and V by 0 bases; bases with no gene match: 11. Germline lookup yields CDR1 SGHNT and CDR2 YYREEE (reference sequence). CDR3 amino acids: CASSLADGRALSGELFF. The CDR3 DNA sequence: TGTGCCAGCAGCTTGGCCGACGGGAGGGCCCTCAGCGGGGAGCTGTTTTTT.

The CDR3 nucleotides are TGTGCCAGCAGCTCCACGACTAGCGGGAGAGTGTACGAGCAGTACTTC. It translates to CASSSTTSGRVYEQYF. J is TRBJ2-7 and V is TRBV7-9; 12 positions agree with TRBD2. V trimming: 4 bases; J trimming: 4 bases; junction bases outside the gene matches: 8. This CDR3 contains 16 residues. Germline-derived CDR1 and CDR2 are SEHNR and FQNEAQ (reference sequence).

V is TRBV2 and J is TRBJ2-3, with a weak D call TRBD2 (6 bases). Germline V CDR1 and CDR2: SNHLY, FYNNEI. The CDR3 covers 15 residues. Trimming took off 1 base at V and 4 bases at J, with 12 bases between the two ends. The CDR3 DNA reads as TGTGCCAGCAGTGAAGGCGCGGGAAGGGCAGATACGCAGTATTTT. Its protein is CASSEGAGRADTQYF.

This clone was seen a single time. The rearrangement links TRBV6-5 to TRBJ2-4; no definite D call. This CDR3 is built from 14 residues. From germline, CDR1 is MNHEY and CDR2 SVGAGI. V was clipped by 5 bases and J by 2 bases, with 10 bases between them. CDR3 sequence (DNA): TGTGCCAGCAGTGACGAAGGGACCAAAAACATTCAGTACTTC. As protein: CASSDEGTKNIQYF.

On this clone: At one boundary the junction diverges from the germline segment, which might be a read error. The chain joins TRBV5-6 to TRBJ1-2; perhaps TRBD1 as D (6 bases). CDR1 and CDR2 from the germline V gene are SGHDT and YYEEEE. This CDR3 region has 11 residues. CDR3 DNA sequence: TGTGCCAGCAGCGTGACCGGGACACTGCACTTC. Encoded protein: CASSVTGTLHF.

V and J are TRBV4-2 and TRBJ2-7, with 10 bases identical to TRBD1. The germline V gene has CDR1 LGHNA and CDR2 YNFKEQ. CDR3 size: 16 residues. V lost 3 bases and J lost 2; bases outside the gene matches: 7. The CDR3 spells CASSHIGTGDTYEQYF. For the CDR3, the DNA is TGTGCCAGCAGCCACATTGGGACAGGGGACACCTACGAGCAGTACTTC.

This clone was seen a handful of times. J is TRBJ1-1 and V is TRBV19; no clear D gene. Germline-derived CDR1 and CDR2 are LNHDA and SQIVND (reference sequence). The V end was cut by 8 bases, the J end by 1 base, with 14 bases between. CDR3 length: 14 amino acids. The CDR3 region has the DNA TGTGCCAGTTTAGGTGGCAGAGAGAACACTGAAGCTTTCTTT. As protein: CASLGGRENTEAFF.

This clone was observed a handful of times. The J gene is TRBJ2-1, the V gene TRBV19, with TRBD1 matching 8 bases. With 5 bases clipped from V and 5 bases from J, the junction kept 5 bases outside the gene matches. The length of the CDR3 is 14 residues. The germline CDR1 and CDR2 sequences are LNHDA and SQIVND (reference sequence). The CDR3 nucleotides read TGTGCCAGTAGTGCCCAGACAGGGGACAATGAGCAGTTCTTC. It codes for CASSAQTGDNEQFF.

The chain is built from TRBV25-1 and TRBJ2-1; no reliable D call. V was cut by 10 bases and J by 3 bases, with 10 bases left in between. CDR3 length equals 12 residues. CDR1 and CDR2 (germline): MGHDK, SYGVNS. The CDR3, as DNA: TGTGCCACCTCCAGTCTCTACAATGAGCAGTTCTTC. This translates into CATSSLYNEQFF.

The chain employs TRBV2 and TRBJ1-2; 7 positions agree with TRBD1. The CDR3 has 12 amino acids. Losses at the gene ends were 6 bases for V and 6 bases for J; bases not matched to a gene: 4. Germline V lookup: CDR1 SNHLY, CDR2 FYNNEI. The CDR3 bases are TGTGCCAGCAGGGAGGGACAGAATGGCTACACCTTC. It specifies CASREGQNGYTF.

The CDR3 reads CASSLTGFERETQYF. CDR3 coding DNA: TGTGCCAGCAGCTTAACGGGGTTCGAGCGTGAGACCCAGTACTTC. This chain connects TRBV7-3 to TRBJ2-5; D is ambiguous. Trimming pared 0 bases from V and 5 bases from J, leaving 13 bases between. Germline V CDR1 and CDR2: SGHTA, FQGTGA. CDR3 length: 15 residues.

This clone was observed a few times. The chain uses TRBV7-6 and TRBJ2-2, with D tentatively TRBD1 or TRBD2 (5 bases each). The CDR3 is made up of 16 amino acids. V dropped 0 bases and J dropped 4 bases, with 12 bases sitting between them. Germline CDR1 SGHVS, CDR2 FNYEAQ. This CDR3 is CASSLAGPGGTGELFF. The CDR3 region has the DNA TGTGCCAGCAGCTTAGCGGGACCCGGAGGCACCGGGGAGCTGTTTTTT.

The gene calls are TRBV11-2 and TRBJ2-7; tentatively, D is TRBD1 or TRBD2 (5 bases each). The V gene lost 5 bases and the J gene lost 12 bases, with 17 bases spanning the gap. This CDR3 region has 12 residues. CDR1 SGHAT and CDR2 FQNNGV come from the germline V gene. CDR3 residues: CASSPERGPPYF. Here the CDR3 DNA reads TGTGCCAGCAGCCCCGAACGGGGCCCCCCGTACTTC. The variable domain in full, with the rest retrieved from reference TRBV11-2 and TRBJ2-7, is EAGVAQSPRYKIIEKRQSVAFWCNPISGHATLYWYQQILGQGPKLLIQFQNNGVVDDSQLPKDRFSAERLKGVDSTLKIQPAKLEDSAVYLCASSPERGPPYFGPGTRLTVT.

The rearrangement uses TRBV14 and TRBJ1-4; D gene uncertain. V was shortened by 4 bases and J by 8 bases, with 11 bases between the two germline ends. The CDR3 is 13 residues long. Germline CDR1 and CDR2: SGHDN and FVKESK. CDR3 coding DNA: TGTGCCAGCAGCCTGAACAATGGAGAAAAACTGTTTTTT. This sequence encodes CASSLNNGEKLFF.

The chain recombines TRBV29-1 with TRBJ2-4, with a tentative D call TRBD1 (6 bases). The CDR3 is 15 amino acids. V was cut by 0 bases and J by 10 bases, with 19 bases left in between. The germline V gene encodes CDR1 SQVTM and CDR2 ANQGSEA. The CDR3 spells CSVEERTQGPGIQYF. The CDR3 region has the DNA TGCAGCGTTGAAGAACGGACGCAGGGGCCCGGGATTCAGTACTTC.